The rows below give T cell receptor beta chains drawn from one sample of a study of T cells in Graves' hyperthyroidism and ophthalmopathy. Each CDR3 protein gets one entry after TCRdb re-called the multiplex PCR reads with MiXCR. The sample records a few hundred thousand distinct CDR3 sequences, about 15% being singletons. The specimen was blood. These receptors came from a woman aged 25 to 45 with Graves' hyperthyroidism. The CDR3 runs from the conserved cysteine through the conserved F or W. Each record gives: D gene, V gene, J gene, clone size, CDR3 DNA, CDR3 protein. The D gene is left open where the match is weak. For some rows the clone size is stated as once, few or many, or as a class when expanded; others skip it.

d_call: TRBD1
v_call: TRBV25-1
j_call: TRBJ2-5
clone_size: -
cdr3_nt: TGTGCCAGCAGTACCAAATCGGCACAGGGGGGTCCTCAAGAGACCCAGTACTTC
cdr3_aa: CASSTKSAQGGPQETQYF

d_call: -
v_call: TRBV2
j_call: TRBJ2-5
clone_size: few
cdr3_nt: TGTGCCAGCAGGGAAGTCGGGGGAGCACTCTACTTC
cdr3_aa: CASREVGGALYF

d_call: TRBD2
v_call: TRBV2
j_call: TRBJ2-2
clone_size: many
cdr3_nt: TGTGCCAGCAGTGATACCGGGAGGGCCTCCGGCACCGGGGAGCTGTTTTTT
cdr3_aa: CASSDTGRASGTGELFF

d_call: TRBD1
v_call: TRBV2
j_call: TRBJ2-7
clone_size: many
cdr3_nt: TGTGCCAGCAGATTGGGACAGGGGATTCACGAGCAGTACTTC
cdr3_aa: CASRLGQGIHEQYF

d_call: TRBD2
v_call: TRBV6-2/TRBV6-3
j_call: TRBJ2-2
clone_size: -
cdr3_nt: TGTGCCAGCAGTTACTTGGCAGCGGGGGAGAACACCGGGGAGCTGTTTTTT
cdr3_aa: CASSYLAAGENTGELFF

d_call: -
v_call: TRBV24-1
j_call: TRBJ1-5
clone_size: -
cdr3_nt: TGTGCCACCAGTGATGACGGCTACAATCAGCCCCAGCATTTT
cdr3_aa: CATSDDGYNQPQHF

d_call: TRBD1
v_call: TRBV27
j_call: TRBJ1-2
clone_size: few
cdr3_nt: TGTGCCAGCAGTATTGGACAGGGTTTCCTCTACACCTTC
cdr3_aa: CASSIGQGFLYTF

d_call: -
v_call: TRBV2
j_call: TRBJ1-4
clone_size: many
cdr3_nt: TGTGCCAGCCAGGATACGGGGCGAACTAATGAAAAACTGTTTTTT
cdr3_aa: CASQDTGRTNEKLFF

d_call: -
v_call: TRBV27
j_call: TRBJ2-3
clone_size: -
cdr3_nt: TGTGCCAGCAGTCGCACCCCACTTAGGGGGACGCAGTATTTT
cdr3_aa: CASSRTPLRGTQYF

d_call: -
v_call: TRBV5-1
j_call: TRBJ1-1
clone_size: -
cdr3_nt: TGCGCCAGCAGTGGAATGGGGTTCGGGGGCGGCGAAGCTTTCTTT
cdr3_aa: CASSGMGFGGGEAFF

d_call: TRBD2
v_call: TRBV7-9
j_call: TRBJ2-7
clone_size: -
cdr3_nt: TGTGCCAGCAGCCACGGCACCCTAGCGGGATTAACCTACGAGCAGTACTTC
cdr3_aa: CASSHGTLAGLTYEQYF

d_call: TRBD2
v_call: TRBV28
j_call: TRBJ2-5
clone_size: many
cdr3_nt: TGTGCCAGCAGATTAAGCGGGAGAGAGACCCAGTACTTC
cdr3_aa: CASRLSGRETQYF

d_call: TRBD1
v_call: TRBV6-2/TRBV6-3
j_call: TRBJ1-5
clone_size: few
cdr3_nt: TGTGCCAGCAGTTACTCGACAGGGGGCGCACTTAGTCTGCCCCAGCATTTT
cdr3_aa: CASSYSTGGALSLPQHF

d_call: -
v_call: TRBV30
j_call: TRBJ1-5
clone_size: many
cdr3_nt: TGTGCCTGGAGGGGGCAGGGCAATCAGCCCCAGCATTTT
cdr3_aa: CAWRGQGNQPQHF

d_call: -
v_call: TRBV6-1
j_call: TRBJ1-4
clone_size: -
cdr3_nt: TGTGCCAGCAGTTCGGGCGGAACAACTAATGAAAAACTGTTTTTT
cdr3_aa: CASSSGGTTNEKLFF

d_call: -
v_call: TRBV20-1
j_call: TRBJ2-5
clone_size: many
cdr3_nt: TGCAGTGCTAGAGGGCGGCCGCAAGAGACCCAGTACTTC
cdr3_aa: CSARGRPQETQYF

d_call: -
v_call: TRBV5-1
j_call: TRBJ1-1
clone_size: many
cdr3_nt: TGCGCCAGCAGCTTGGCCTGGGGAAACACTGAAGCTTTCTTT
cdr3_aa: CASSLAWGNTEAFF

d_call: -
v_call: TRBV24-1
j_call: TRBJ1-5
clone_size: -
cdr3_nt: TGTGCCACCAGTGATCCGACGGGGTCATACAATCAGCCCCAGCATTTT
cdr3_aa: CATSDPTGSYNQPQHF

d_call: -
v_call: TRBV5-1
j_call: TRBJ2-7
clone_size: -
cdr3_nt: TGCGCCAGCAGCTTCGACCAAAATATGCAGCAGTACTTC
cdr3_aa: CASSFDQNMQQYF

d_call: -
v_call: TRBV30
j_call: TRBJ1-5
clone_size: many
cdr3_nt: TGTGCCTGGAGTAGGGAAAATCAGCCCCAGCATTTT
cdr3_aa: CAWSRENQPQHF

d_call: -
v_call: TRBV15
j_call: TRBJ1-4
clone_size: -
cdr3_nt: TGTGCCACCAGCACCGACCGAGCAACTAATGAAAAACTGTTTTTT
cdr3_aa: CATSTDRATNEKLFF

d_call: TRBD1
v_call: TRBV6-5
j_call: TRBJ2-1
clone_size: few
cdr3_nt: TGTGCCAGCAGTTACCAGGGGACAGGGCAGTACAATGAGCAGTTCTTC
cdr3_aa: CASSYQGTGQYNEQFF

d_call: -
v_call: TRBV3-1
j_call: TRBJ2-7
clone_size: many
cdr3_nt: TGTGCCAGCAGCCAAGATCTGCAGGGGTGGCGCGAGCAGTACTTC
cdr3_aa: CASSQDLQGWREQYF

d_call: -
v_call: TRBV11-2
j_call: TRBJ1-1
clone_size: many
cdr3_nt: TGTGCCAGCAGCTTAATCGGACAGAACACTGAAGCTTTCTTT
cdr3_aa: CASSLIGQNTEAFF

d_call: -
v_call: TRBV7-3
j_call: TRBJ2-1
clone_size: -
cdr3_nt: TGTGCCAGCAGCTTAAATAGCAACAATGAGCAGTTCTTC
cdr3_aa: CASSLNSNNEQFF

d_call: TRBD2
v_call: TRBV5-1
j_call: TRBJ2-1
clone_size: many
cdr3_nt: TGCGCCAGCAGCTTGGGACTAGCGGGCCGCTCCTACAATGAGCAGTTCTTC
cdr3_aa: CASSLGLAGRSYNEQFF

d_call: -
v_call: TRBV10-3
j_call: TRBJ1-1
clone_size: -
cdr3_nt: TGTGCCACCGGAACCCGGGGACCGAATGGGGCTGAAGCTTTCTTT
cdr3_aa: CATGTRGPNGAEAFF

d_call: TRBD1
v_call: TRBV12-3/TRBV12-4
j_call: TRBJ1-5
clone_size: many
cdr3_nt: TGTGCCAGCAGTGCCGGGACAGGGAAGTTTCAGCCCCAGCATTTT
cdr3_aa: CASSAGTGKFQPQHF

d_call: TRBD1
v_call: TRBV3-1
j_call: TRBJ1-6
clone_size: few
cdr3_nt: TGTGCCAGCAGCCAGGGGACAGAGAATTCACCCCTCCACTTT
cdr3_aa: CASSQGTENSPLHF

d_call: TRBD1
v_call: TRBV9
j_call: TRBJ1-3
clone_size: few
cdr3_nt: TGTGCCAGCAGCGGTGGGGACAGCTCTGGAAACACCATATATTTT
cdr3_aa: CASSGGDSSGNTIYF

d_call: -
v_call: TRBV30
j_call: TRBJ2-4
clone_size: -
cdr3_nt: TGTGCCTGGAGTGTCTCTCTTAAAAACATTCAGTACTTC
cdr3_aa: CAWSVSLKNIQYF

d_call: TRBD1
v_call: TRBV20-1
j_call: TRBJ2-5
clone_size: few
cdr3_nt: TGCAGTGCTTCCCAGGGGGCTCAAGAGACCCAGTACTTC
cdr3_aa: CSASQGAQETQYF

d_call: TRBD2
v_call: TRBV27
j_call: TRBJ2-7
clone_size: many
cdr3_nt: TGTGCCAGCAGTTCAATGACCGGGACTACCTACGAGCAGTACTTC
cdr3_aa: CASSSMTGTTYEQYF

d_call: TRBD2
v_call: TRBV11-2
j_call: TRBJ2-1
clone_size: -
cdr3_nt: TGTGCCAGCAGCCGCAATAGCGGGAGTTCCTACAATGAGCAGCTCTTC
cdr3_aa: CASSRNSGSSYNEQLF

d_call: -
v_call: TRBV2
j_call: TRBJ2-7
clone_size: -
cdr3_nt: TGTGCCAGCAGCGCAGACAGATACGAGCAGTACTTC
cdr3_aa: CASSADRYEQYF

d_call: -
v_call: TRBV20-1
j_call: TRBJ1-6
clone_size: few
cdr3_nt: TGCAGTGCTAGTCTACTAGCCCAGCAATCCAGAGGGTCACCCCTCCACTTT
cdr3_aa: CSASLLAQQSRGSPLHF

d_call: TRBD2
v_call: TRBV19
j_call: TRBJ2-1
clone_size: -
cdr3_nt: TGTGCCAGTACGACGCCTAGCGGGCCTTACAATGAGCAGTTCTTC
cdr3_aa: CASTTPSGPYNEQFF

d_call: -
v_call: TRBV11-2
j_call: TRBJ2-7
clone_size: few
cdr3_nt: TGTGCCAGCAGCTTAGAGGCAGGAGCTAGGTACGAGCAGTACTTC
cdr3_aa: CASSLEAGARYEQYF

d_call: -
v_call: TRBV29-1
j_call: TRBJ2-3
clone_size: few
cdr3_nt: TGCAGCGAATCTGACAGTACTAGCACAGATACGCAGTATTTT
cdr3_aa: CSESDSTSTDTQYF

d_call: TRBD1
v_call: TRBV4-2
j_call: TRBJ2-7
clone_size: many
cdr3_nt: TGTGCCAGCCTAGGGACAGGTGAATACGAGCAGTACTTC
cdr3_aa: CASLGTGEYEQYF

d_call: -
v_call: TRBV15
j_call: TRBJ2-5
clone_size: -
cdr3_nt: TGTGCCACCAGCAGAGATCCCAGGTTGGAGACCCAGTACTTC
cdr3_aa: CATSRDPRLETQYF

d_call: TRBD1
v_call: TRBV3-1
j_call: TRBJ2-3
clone_size: -
cdr3_nt: TGTGCCAGCAGCCGACGGACAGGGGGCAACACAGATACGCAGTATTTT
cdr3_aa: CASSRRTGGNTDTQYF

d_call: -
v_call: TRBV24-1
j_call: TRBJ2-7
clone_size: few
cdr3_nt: TGTGCCACCAGTGACCCTACCTTGGGCGGCGGCTACGAGCAGTACTTC
cdr3_aa: CATSDPTLGGGYEQYF

d_call: -
v_call: TRBV18
j_call: TRBJ2-7
clone_size: many
cdr3_nt: TGTGCCAGCTCACCTTTGGACAGTTTCTTCTACGAGCAGTACTTC
cdr3_aa: CASSPLDSFFYEQYF

d_call: -
v_call: TRBV7-9
j_call: TRBJ1-3
clone_size: few
cdr3_nt: TGTGCCAGCAGCTTAGCGGCGGTGGGAGCCTCGTGGTACTCTGGAAACACCATATATTTT
cdr3_aa: CASSLAAVGASWYSGNTIYF

d_call: TRBD2
v_call: TRBV27
j_call: TRBJ2-7
clone_size: -
cdr3_nt: TGTGCCAGCAGCGGAGCGGGAGCGGGCTCCGAGCAGTACTTC
cdr3_aa: CASSGAGAGSEQYF

d_call: TRBD1
v_call: TRBV18
j_call: TRBJ1-5
clone_size: -
cdr3_nt: TGTGCCAGCTCACCGGACAGGGTTGATCAGCCCCAGCATTTT
cdr3_aa: CASSPDRVDQPQHF

d_call: -
v_call: TRBV28
j_call: TRBJ1-5
clone_size: many
cdr3_nt: TGTGCCAGCAGCCAACCCCCGCGACAGAACAATCAGCCCCAGCATTTT
cdr3_aa: CASSQPPRQNNQPQHF

d_call: TRBD2
v_call: TRBV20-1
j_call: TRBJ2-7
clone_size: -
cdr3_nt: TGCAGTACTAGAGGGGAGGGGAAGGGGAGCTACGAGCAGTACTTC
cdr3_aa: CSTRGEGKGSYEQYF

d_call: -
v_call: TRBV7-9
j_call: TRBJ2-5
clone_size: few
cdr3_nt: TGTGCCAGCAGCGGACTTCTCCAAGAGACCCAGTACTTC
cdr3_aa: CASSGLLQETQYF

d_call: -
v_call: TRBV3-1
j_call: TRBJ2-1
clone_size: many
cdr3_nt: TGTGCCAGCAGCCAAGGTACCCTCAATGAGCAGTTCTTC
cdr3_aa: CASSQGTLNEQFF

d_call: TRBD1
v_call: TRBV12-3/TRBV12-4
j_call: TRBJ1-2
clone_size: few
cdr3_nt: TGTGCCAGCAGCTCCTTTAGGGGGCAGGACTATGGCTACACCTTC
cdr3_aa: CASSSFRGQDYGYTF

d_call: -
v_call: TRBV20-1
j_call: TRBJ1-2
clone_size: -
cdr3_nt: TGCAGTGCTAGTGGCCTGTATGGCTACACCTTC
cdr3_aa: CSASGLYGYTF

d_call: -
v_call: TRBV20-1
j_call: TRBJ2-5
clone_size: many
cdr3_nt: TGCAGTGCTAGAGATCGTGTTTCCGGATTGGAGACCCAGTACTTC
cdr3_aa: CSARDRVSGLETQYF